A selection of T cell receptor beta chains follows, all from one sample in a study of identical twins. TCRdb redid the calling of the 5' RACE reads with MiXCR, one entry per CDR3 protein. Of 140,000 to 150,000 distinct CDR3 sequences listed, 3% to 4% are singletons. Sequenced input: memory T cells sorted from blood. Every receptor here comes from a man between 18 and 35 years old in good health. Both conserved end residues are part of each CDR3. A D gene is named only where the DNA matches it firmly. Size tells how often a clone was seen (once, few, many) or the class of an expanded clone, and some rows leave it out.

D gene	clone size	V gene	J gene	CDR3 DNA	CDR3 protein
TRBD2	many	TRBV11-2	TRBJ2-5	TGTGCCAGCAGCGCCCAGCGGGGGACCCAGTACTTC	CASSAQRGTQYF
NA	many	TRBV29-1	TRBJ1-1	TGCAGCGCCGAACGGGGTGGGGGCACTGAAGCTTTCTTT	CSAERGGGTEAFF
TRBD2	many	TRBV6-1	TRBJ2-7	TGTGCCAGCAGCCTAGCGGGAGAATACGAGCAGTACTTC	CASSLAGEYEQYF
NA	many	TRBV3-1	TRBJ1-2	TGTGCCAGCAGCCGGCAAGGGGATGACTATGGCTACACCTTC	CASSRQGDDYGYTF
NA	many	TRBV12-3/TRBV12-4	TRBJ1-6	TGTGCCAGCACCCTTATGACAGGTTCCTCACCCCTCCACTTT	CASTLMTGSSPLHF
TRBD1	many	TRBV6-5	TRBJ1-2	TGTGCCAGCAGTTACTTAACAGGGGGCAACGTCTATGGCTACACCTTC	CASSYLTGGNVYGYTF
TRBD1	many	TRBV12-3/TRBV12-4	TRBJ2-1	TGTGCCAGCAGTTCCCCTACAGGGGGACGCACTAAACCCAATGAGCAGTTCTTC	CASSSPTGGRTKPNEQFF
TRBD2	many	TRBV27	TRBJ2-7	TGTGCCAGCAGTTTATCAACTGGGACTAGCGGGAGGAGCTCCTACGAGCAGTACTTC	CASSLSTGTSGRSSYEQYF
NA	many	TRBV20-1	TRBJ2-1	TGCAGTGCTAGACCCCACAATGAGCAGTTCTTC	CSARPHNEQFF
TRBD1	many	TRBV20-1	TRBJ2-7	TGCAGTGCTCAGAACCACAGGGAACAGGGGTACGAGCAGTACTTC	CSAQNHREQGYEQYF
TRBD2	many	TRBV7-2	TRBJ2-3	TGTGCCAGCAGTCGCGAAATAGCGGGAACAGATACGCAGTATTTT	CASSREIAGTDTQYF
NA	many	TRBV5-1	TRBJ2-5	TGCGCCAGCAGCTTGGACGCCCGGGAGACCCAGTACTTC	CASSLDARETQYF
NA	many	TRBV6-4	TRBJ2-1	TGTGCCAGCAGTGACTTACCAGGGCAGATCAATGAGCAGTTCTTC	CASSDLPGQINEQFF
NA	many	TRBV24-1	TRBJ2-5	TGTGCCACCAGTGATTTGTCCGGGGCCCAGTACTTC	CATSDLSGAQYF
NA	many	TRBV27	TRBJ2-2	TGTGCCACACGGCCGGGGCGGAACACCGGGGAGCTGTTTTTT	CATRPGRNTGELFF
TRBD1	many	TRBV29-1	TRBJ2-1	TGCAGCGCCACCCCGGGACAGGGGGTCTACAATGAGCAGTTCTTC	CSATPGQGVYNEQFF
NA	many	TRBV4-3	TRBJ2-3	TGCGCCAGCAGCCAAGGGGACCAGTTCACAGATACGCAGTATTTT	CASSQGDQFTDTQYF
NA	many	TRBV14	TRBJ2-2	TGTGCCAGCAGAACCGGGGCCACAGGTCACACCGGGGAGCTGTTTTTT	CASRTGATGHTGELFF
NA	few	TRBV27	TRBJ2-6	TGTGCCAGCAGACGGGCGGGCCCCCCTTCTGGGGCCAACGTCCTGACTTTC	CASRRAGPPSGANVLTF
NA	many	TRBV24-1	TRBJ1-5	TGTGCCACCAGTGCCGACGGGTCAAGCAATCAGCCCCAGCATTTT	CATSADGSSNQPQHF
TRBD2	many	TRBV4-2	TRBJ2-5	TGTGCCAGCAGCCAAGATGCGGGGGCCCAGTACTTC	CASSQDAGAQYF
NA	many	TRBV7-7	TRBJ2-1	TGTGCCAGCAGCTTAAGGGAAGGGGGGTACAATGAGCAGTTCTTC	CASSLREGGYNEQFF
NA	many	TRBV6-5	TRBJ1-1	TGTGCCAGCTTCCCGGGGAACACTGAAGCTTTCTTT	CASFPGNTEAFF
NA	NA	TRBV19	TRBJ2-1	TGTGCCAGTAGGACCCTGAACTCCTACAATGAGCAGTTCTTC	CASRTLNSYNEQFF
NA	few	TRBV7-9	TRBJ2-1	TGTGCCAGCAGCTTATCATCGGGACCCTACAATGAGCAGTTCTTC	CASSLSSGPYNEQFF
TRBD2	few	TRBV28	TRBJ2-5	TGTGCCAGCAGAAGGTTTCGGCTAGCGGGACGAGAGACCCAGTACTTC	CASRRFRLAGRETQYF
NA	many	TRBV14	TRBJ1-1	TGTGCCAGCAGCCAAGTGAGGGGCGCGAGCACTGAAGCTTTCTTT	CASSQVRGASTEAFF
TRBD1	many	TRBV6-2/TRBV6-3	TRBJ2-1	TGTGCCAGCAGTTGGAAGGGGGCCAGGAGCTCCTACAATGAGCAGTTCTTC	CASSWKGARSSYNEQFF
TRBD1	many	TRBV5-4	TRBJ2-6	TGTGCCAGCAGCAATCCGGGACAGGGGGCGGGGGCCAACGTCCTGACTTTC	CASSNPGQGAGANVLTF
NA	few	TRBV20-1	TRBJ2-6	TGCAGTGCTGTCGACCCGGCCCAATCTGGGGCCAACGTCCTGACTTTC	CSAVDPAQSGANVLTF
NA	many	TRBV11-2	TRBJ1-1	TGTGCCAGCACCTCATATGGGGGGCTTACTTTCTTT	CASTSYGGLTFF
TRBD2	NA	TRBV7-9	TRBJ2-4	TGTGCCAGCAGCTTCGGGACTAGTCAAAACATTCAGTACTTC	CASSFGTSQNIQYF
NA	many	TRBV4-2	TRBJ1-5	TGTGCCAGCAGCCAAGATCGGAGGGGATCTCAGCCCCAGCATTTT	CASSQDRRGSQPQHF
NA	NA	TRBV7-9	TRBJ2-2	TGTGCCAGCAGCCTACAACTGCGGACAGCGGGCACCGGGGAGCTGTTTTTT	CASSLQLRTAGTGELFF
NA	few	TRBV6-5	TRBJ1-2	TGTGCCAGCAGTTACTCTTTGGGTCTTGACTATGGCTACACCTTC	CASSYSLGLDYGYTF
NA	many	TRBV27	TRBJ1-5	TGTGCCAGCAGGGGGGGCAATCAGCCCCAGCATTTT	CASRGGNQPQHF
NA	many	TRBV4-3	TRBJ2-1	TGCGCCAGCAGCCCTCGGCGGAGGGTGGGTATAGGCAATGAGCAGTTCTTC	CASSPRRRVGIGNEQFF
NA	many	TRBV5-1	TRBJ2-3	TGCGCCAGCACCCAGGCCACCCTCACAGATACGCAGTATTTT	CASTQATLTDTQYF
NA	many	TRBV11-1	TRBJ1-6	TGTGCCAGCAGCAGCGGGGACCGTCGGAGCTCCTATAATTCACCCCTCCACTTT	CASSSGDRRSSYNSPLHF
TRBD2	many	TRBV5-1	TRBJ2-1	TGCGCCAGCAGCTTGAGGTCTAGCGGGAGGAGCGATGAGCAGTTCTTC	CASSLRSSGRSDEQFF
NA	many	TRBV6-1	TRBJ1-2	TGTGCCAGCAGTCGGTTGGCAACAGAAATAACAACCTATGGCTACACCTTC	CASSRLATEITTYGYTF